This T cell receptor (beta chain) is from a study of T cells after yellow fever vaccination. Each CDR3 protein is one row after TCRdb ran MiXCR on the 5' RACE reads. The sample lists approximately 250,000 distinct CDR3 sequences, roughly 4.8% seen once, with around 3.5% in the top ten. This clonotype has a count of ten or more. The target antigen is unknown. Broader study findings: Clonotypes shared by both compartments, CD4 and CD8, made up a small share. The secondary response showed a weaker magnitude and a faster peak, day 5 versus 15.

This CDR3 has 13 amino acids. V was trimmed by 5 bases and J by 0 bases, leaving 7 bases between them. Germline V lookup: CDR1 SGHVS, CDR2 FQNEAQ. The genes are TRBV7-8 and TRBJ1-1; no firm D call. This TCR came from a man between 18 and 35 years old who received the YFV17D yellow fever vaccine. The specimen comprised CD4+ T cells sorted from PBMCs, sampled on the day of the yellow fever booster vaccination. CDR3 sequence (DNA): TGTGCCAGCAGCCCCCAGATGAACACTGAAGCTTTCTTT. This translates into CASSPQMNTEAFF.